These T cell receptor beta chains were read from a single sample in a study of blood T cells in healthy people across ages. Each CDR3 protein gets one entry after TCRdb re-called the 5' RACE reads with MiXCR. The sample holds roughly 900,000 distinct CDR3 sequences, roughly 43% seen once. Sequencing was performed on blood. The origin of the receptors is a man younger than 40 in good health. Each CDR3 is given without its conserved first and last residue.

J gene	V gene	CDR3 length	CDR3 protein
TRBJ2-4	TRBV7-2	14	ASSGALAGAKNIQY
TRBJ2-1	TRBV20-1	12	SAPQRRDYNEQF
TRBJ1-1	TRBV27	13	ASSPGQGAPQEAF
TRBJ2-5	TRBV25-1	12	ASTPGLHQETQY
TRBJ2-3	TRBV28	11	ASTEPRGYTQY
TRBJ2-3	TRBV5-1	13	ASSLEGQPPDTQY
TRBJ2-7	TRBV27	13	ASSLVGTGTSEQY
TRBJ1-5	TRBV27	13	ASSFSDRRNQPQH
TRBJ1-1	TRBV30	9	AWSRGGEAF
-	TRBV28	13	ASSMDRVITYEQY
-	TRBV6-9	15	ASSYSPDISSYNEQY
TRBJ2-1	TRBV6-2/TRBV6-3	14	ASTPWSGGDYNEQF
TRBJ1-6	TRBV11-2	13	ASSLVAGGASPLH
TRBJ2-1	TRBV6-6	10	ASSWNDNEQF
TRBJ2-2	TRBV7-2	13	ASSPGQLNTGELF
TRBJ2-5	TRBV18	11	ASSVLAGETQY
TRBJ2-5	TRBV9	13	ASSPPTSGYNEQY
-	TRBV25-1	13	ASSDPGGSGTIQY
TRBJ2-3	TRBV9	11	ASSVELADTQY
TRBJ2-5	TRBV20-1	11	SAREQGQETQY
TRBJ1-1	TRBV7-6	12	ASSANRGDTEAF
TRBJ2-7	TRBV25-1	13	ASSASVLAGTASY
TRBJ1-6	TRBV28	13	ASSFGTGNNSPLH
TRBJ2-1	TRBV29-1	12	SVEVPGSYNEQF
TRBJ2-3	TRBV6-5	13	ASSALERGTDTQY
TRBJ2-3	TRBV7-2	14	ASSFRAGGTTDTQY
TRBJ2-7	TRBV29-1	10	SVDIGSYEQY
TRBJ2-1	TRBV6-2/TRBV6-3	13	ASSYRSGGLNEQF
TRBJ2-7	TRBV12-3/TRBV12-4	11	ASGNRDPYEQY
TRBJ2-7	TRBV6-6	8	ATKTYEQY
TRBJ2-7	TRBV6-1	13	ASSEEAQPPYEQY
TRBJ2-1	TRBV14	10	ASSHWGHEQF
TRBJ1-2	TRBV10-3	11	AHPNRDGYGYT
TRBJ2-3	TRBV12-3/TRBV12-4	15	ASDGTSGDTPGDTQY
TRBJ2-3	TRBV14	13	ASSQGQDYTDTQY
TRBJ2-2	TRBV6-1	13	ASTLAGDITGELF
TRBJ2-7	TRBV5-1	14	ASSSLGLAPSYEQY
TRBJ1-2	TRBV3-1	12	ASSQDQGFYGYT
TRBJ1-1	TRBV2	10	ASSELSTEAF
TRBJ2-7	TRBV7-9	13	ASSLGAQGVYEQY